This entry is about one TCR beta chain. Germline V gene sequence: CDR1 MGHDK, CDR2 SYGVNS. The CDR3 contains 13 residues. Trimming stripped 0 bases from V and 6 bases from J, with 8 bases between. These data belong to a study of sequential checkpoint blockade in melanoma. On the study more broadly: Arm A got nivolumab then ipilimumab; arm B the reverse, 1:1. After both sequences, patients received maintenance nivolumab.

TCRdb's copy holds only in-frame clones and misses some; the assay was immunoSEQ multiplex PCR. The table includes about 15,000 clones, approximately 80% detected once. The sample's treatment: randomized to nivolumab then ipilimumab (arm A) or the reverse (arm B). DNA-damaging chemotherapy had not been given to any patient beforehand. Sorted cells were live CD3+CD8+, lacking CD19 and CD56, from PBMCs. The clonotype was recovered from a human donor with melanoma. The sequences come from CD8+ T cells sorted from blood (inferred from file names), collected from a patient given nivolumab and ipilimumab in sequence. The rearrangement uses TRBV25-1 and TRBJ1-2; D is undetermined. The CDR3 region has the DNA TGTGCCAGCAGTGAATATGTCCGTAATGGCTACACCTTC. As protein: CASSEYVRNGYTF.